This TCR delta chain appears in the sequencing data of a study of γδ T cells in repeated Plasmodium falciparum infection listed by TCRdb under 2021. With regard to the full study: Malian children exposed to intense seasonal malaria transmission were enrolled in the natural-infection arm and compared with Australian children matched for age and gender. Samples from controlled-infection subjects were taken at baseline, just before selected infections, and 21 days after each infection. The gammadelta TCR repertoires from Mali were analysed in two ways: cross-sectionally during periods with no transmission, and longitudinally across episodes of acute febrile malaria. Four controlled human malaria infections were administered to a few malaria-naive U.S. adults over roughly 580 days by bites from P. falciparum NF54-infected Anopheles stephensi mosquitoes. Using both natural infection in Mali and controlled human malaria infection, the study looked at the way repeated Plasmodium falciparum infection shapes the human gammadelta T cell repertoire. Results and caveats for the whole study, not just this receptor: Generalizability was limited because the Malian cohort was drawn from a small rural village of predominantly one ethnic group. Compared with Australian children, Malian children appeared to have Vdelta2-negative gammadelta TCR repertoires that were more clonally expanded, less diverse and less shared. A highly stable polyclonal repertoire over time and infection, with many inter-individual overlapping TCRgamma sequences, was shown by Vgamma9/Vdelta2+ TCR repertoires. In Vdelta2-negative, largely Vdelta1+, gammadelta TCR repertoires, repeated controlled infections appeared to drive waves of new clonotype selection. Because the controlled-infection cohort was small, analysis of inter-individual variability in gammadelta T cell responses was limited.

In regard to this clone: Its target antigen remains unknown. The TCRdb record carries a much larger clone's protein, which differs from this DNA's translation at residue 12; a read error is the likely cause, and the protein listed here is the DNA translation.

Unmatched junction bases come to 12, with V trimmed by 3 bases and J by 3 bases. The CDR3 runs 17 residues from the cysteine to the phenylalanine. Of all the DNA, just the CDR3 is kept, 51 bases in frame from base 1. From the germline V gene, CDR1 is TSWWSYY and CDR2 is QGS. For bulk TCR repertoire analysis, Vgamma9/Vdelta2+ and Vdelta2-negative gammadelta T cell populations were flow-sorted out of peripheral blood mononuclear cells. Library method: multiplex PCR. Sequencing instrument: Illumina MiSeq. Every sorted gammadelta T cell sample had both its TCR gamma (TRG) and TCR delta (TRD) chains sequenced. Per the original workflow: The repertoire analyses used clonotype tree plots, the accumulated frequency of the top 20 clonotypes, and diversity index (DI) and D75 metrics. Clonotypes were called again by TCRdb from the public reads via CATT, and duplicate nucleotide sequences were then merged into one entry. TCRdb, not the authors, supplied the V and J calls. The sample has around 89,000 delta-chain clones on record, 1.4% to 1.5% of them singletons. The biggest ten clones account for roughly 9.5% of the sample.

This sequence originates from a pool of human donors (malaria-infected and uninfected, not separated). Rearrangement joined TRDV1 to TRDJ1, and 8 junctional nucleotides match TRDD3. Sequences were obtained from gamma-delta T cells from blood. The CDR3 corresponds to CALGDPRVGDVADKLIF. The sequenced DNA: TGTGCTCTTGGGGATCCGAGGGTGGGGGATGTTGCCGATAAACTCATCTTT.